This paragraph reports one TCR beta chain. Its antigen remains unknown. The data were taken from a study of OX40 agonist ivuxolimab in advanced cancers. Study findings and constraints: On average, CD8+ T cells had more expanded clones than CD4+.

Repertoires were generated with immunoSEQ multiplex PCR, while TCRdb's copy carries only in-frame clones and drops some. The sample has roughly 120,000 clones, approximately 89% seen once. Sampled blood was obtained at baseline, cycle 4 day 1, and cycle 7 day 1. This sequence was found in an adult with an advanced solid tumor such as melanoma, head and neck, liver or kidney cancer. Source: CD4+ or CD8+ T cells sorted from blood, taken in a trial of the OX40 agonist ivuxolimab.

Here the CDR3 DNA reads TGTGCCAGCAGCCCCCAAGGACCGGGGAACACTGAAGCTTTCTTT. It codes for CASSPQGPGNTEAFF. V gene TRBV7-9 combines with J gene TRBJ1-1; D unresolved. The length of the CDR3 is 15 residues. Trimming took 5 bases from V and 1 from J, leaving 14 bases between them. Germline V lookup: CDR1 SEHNR, CDR2 FQNEAQ (reference sequence). Drawing the rest from reference TRBV7-9 and TRBJ1-1, the complete variable domain is DTGVSQNPRHKITKRGQNVTFRCDPISEHNRLYWYRQTLGQGPEFLTYFQNEAQLEKSRLLSDRFSAERPKGSFSTLEIQRTEQGDSAMYLCASSPQGPGNTEAFFGQGTRLTVV.